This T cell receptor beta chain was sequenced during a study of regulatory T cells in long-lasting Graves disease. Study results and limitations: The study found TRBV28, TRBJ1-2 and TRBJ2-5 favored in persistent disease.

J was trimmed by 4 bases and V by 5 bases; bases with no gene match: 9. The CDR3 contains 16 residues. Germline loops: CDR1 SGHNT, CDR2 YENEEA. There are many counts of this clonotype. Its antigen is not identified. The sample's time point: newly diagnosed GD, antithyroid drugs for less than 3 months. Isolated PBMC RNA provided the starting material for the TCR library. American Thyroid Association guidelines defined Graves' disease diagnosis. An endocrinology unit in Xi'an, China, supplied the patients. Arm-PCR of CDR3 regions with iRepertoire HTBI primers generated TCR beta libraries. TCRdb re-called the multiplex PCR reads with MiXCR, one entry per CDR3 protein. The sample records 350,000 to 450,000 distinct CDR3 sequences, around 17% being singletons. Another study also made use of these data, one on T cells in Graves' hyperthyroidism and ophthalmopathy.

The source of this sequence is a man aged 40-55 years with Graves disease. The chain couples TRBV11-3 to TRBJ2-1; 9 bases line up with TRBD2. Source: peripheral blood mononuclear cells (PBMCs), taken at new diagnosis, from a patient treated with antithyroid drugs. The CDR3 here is CASSAVTSGSYNEQFF. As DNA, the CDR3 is TGTGCCAGCAGCGCAGTTACTAGCGGGTCATACAATGAGCAGTTCTTC.